One and the same sample provided the 7 T cell receptor beta chains below, sequenced in a study of T-cell memory formation after mild COVID-19. TCRdb re-called the 5' RACE reads with MiXCR, one entry per CDR3 protein. The repertoire holds about 84,000 distinct CDR3 sequences, with roughly 13% as singletons. Sequences were obtained from PBMCs or a T cell subset sorted from them (not recorded which). The receptors were sampled from an adult woman who had mild COVID-19 (a few samples of this study predate the infection). Cell type and time point are not known.

J is TRBJ2-3 and V is TRBV7-2, with a tentative D call TRBD2 (6 bases). Germline V CDR1 and CDR2: SGHTA, FQGNSA. Trimming cost V 1 base and J 1 base, with 12 bases left between them. The CDR3 spans 16 residues. The chain's CDR3 is CASSLDMRDGTDTQYF. The CDR3, as DNA: TGTGCCAGCAGCTTAGACATGCGGGACGGCACAGATACGCAGTATTTT.

V usage is TRBV7-2 and J usage is TRBJ2-3; 7 bases are a match to TRBD2. V lost 2 bases to trimming and J lost 2 bases; unmatched junction nucleotides: 10. Germline values: CDR1 SGHTA, CDR2 FQGNSA. The CDR3 sequence is 17 residues long. The CDR3, as DNA: TGTGCCAGCAGCTTACTAGCGGAGGGGTGGGACACAGATACGCAGTATTTT. This sequence encodes CASSLLAEGWDTDTQYF.

This clonotype was found a few times. The chain employs TRBV7-9 and TRBJ2-7, with 7 bases identical to TRBD1. V shed 4 bases, J shed 4 bases, and the junction held 19 bases outside the gene matches. CDR1 is SEHNR, CDR2 FQNEAQ, per germline (reference sequence). This CDR3 region has 18 residues. CDR3 sequence reads: CASSSYRQGLRPHYEQYF. Written as DNA, the CDR3 is TGTGCCAGCAGCTCATACCGACAGGGCCTAAGACCCCATTACGAGCAGTACTTC.

This sequence joins TRBV7-2 and TRBJ2-1; 11 positions agree with TRBD2. The CDR3 runs to 16 residues. Germline V lookup: CDR1 SGHTA, CDR2 FQGNSA. The ends lost 3 bases at V and 0 bases at J; junction bases unmatched: 1. In DNA form, the CDR3 reads TGTGCCAGCAGCTTCGGACTAGCGGGCTCCTACAATGAGCAGTTCTTC. Translating it yields CASSFGLAGSYNEQFF. Complete variable domain (other parts from reference TRBV7-2 and TRBJ2-1): GAGVSQSPSNKVTEKGKDVELRCDPISGHTALYWYRQSLGQGLEFLIYFQGNSAPDKSGLPSDRFSAERTGGSVSTLTIQRTQQEDSAVYLCASSFGLAGSYNEQFFGPGTRLTVL.

V usage is TRBV7-9 and J usage is TRBJ2-5; D unresolved. Germline CDR1 reads SEHNR; CDR2 reads FQNEAQ (reference sequence). Trimming cost V 4 bases and J 4 bases, with 10 bases left between them. The CDR3 length is 13 residues. The CDR3 DNA follows: TGTGCCAGCAGCTGGGCAGTGGGAGAGACCCAGTACTTC. It is translated as CASSWAVGETQYF. Combining the CDR3 with reference TRBV7-9 and TRBJ2-5 gives the whole variable domain DTGVSQNPRHKITKRGQNVTFRCDPISEHNRLYWYRQTLGQGPEFLTYFQNEAQLEKSRLLSDRFSAERPKGSFSTLEIQRTEQGDSAMYLCASSWAVGETQYFGPGTRLLVL.

The chain links TRBV14 to TRBJ2-3; D might be TRBD1 (6 bases). Germline assignment: CDR1 SGHDN and CDR2 FVKESK. This CDR3 is 13 amino acids long. V dropped 2 bases and J dropped 6 bases, with 9 bases sitting between them. The CDR3 DNA sequence: TGTGCCAGCAGCCAACGGACAGCCGATACGCAGTATTTT. Residues: CASSQRTADTQYF.

This clonotype came up a few times. The chain recombines TRBV11-2 with TRBJ2-5; D possibly corresponds to TRBD1 (6 bases). Germline V lookup: CDR1 SGHAT, CDR2 FQNNGV. V shed 3 bases and J shed 4 bases, with 15 bases lying between them. The CDR3 length is 15 residues. CDR3 sequence: CASSLGHGLVETQYF. In DNA form, the CDR3 reads TGTGCCAGCAGCTTGGGACACGGATTAGTAGAGACCCAGTACTTC.